The 9 T cell receptor beta chains below come from one sample, sequenced in a study of CD8 T cells in ankylosing spondylitis. No antigens are known for them. Study-level results: Among TCR beta sequences, a motif of eight highly homologous variants appeared characteristic of ankylosing spondylitis blood.

One entry per CDR3 protein, called by TCRdb with MiXCR from the 5' RACE reads. Of about 400,000 distinct CDR3 sequences in the sample, 20% to 25% were seen once. The sequencing sample was made of blood, either unsorted or a sorted T cell fraction (not recorded which). The source of these receptors is a male donor with ankylosing spondylitis.

This clonotype has only a few counts. V is TRBV28 and J is TRBJ2-7; 10 bases agree with TRBD1. Germline V gene sequence: CDR1 MDHEN, CDR2 SYDVKM. This CDR3 region has 14 residues. The junction had 7 bases not matched to a gene; V was cut back by 7 bases and J by 4 bases. For the CDR3, the DNA is TGTGCCAGCACCAACCGGGACAGGGGTTACGAGCAGTACTTC. Protein: CASTNRDRGYEQYF.

This chain connects TRBV27 to TRBJ2-3; 8 bases are a match to TRBD2. CDR1 and CDR2 from the germline V gene are MNHEY and SMNVEV (reference sequence). The length of the CDR3 is 16 residues. V was clipped by 5 bases and J by 4 bases; unmatched bases: 11. The CDR3 DNA reads as TGTGCCAGCAGTCCCCTCTACCGGGAGGGCCCAGATACGCAGTATTTT. Translation: CASSPLYREGPDTQYF.

This clonotype was found a few times. The chain combines TRBV7-2 with TRBJ2-2; 9 bases map to TRBD2. The junction had 6 bases not matched to a gene; V was cut back by 2 bases and J by 5 bases. The germline CDR1 and CDR2 sequences are SGHTA and FQGNSA. CDR3 length equals 16 residues. The CDR3 region has the DNA TGTGCCAGCAGCTTAAATGCGGGAGGGGGAACCGGGGAGCTGTTTTTT. Translated, it gives CASSLNAGGGTGELFF.

The chain joins TRBV10-3 to TRBJ2-3, with D perhaps matching TRBD2 (6 bases). V lost 8 bases to trimming and J lost 2 bases, with 11 bases between them. The CDR3 runs 13 residues. Germline values: CDR1 ENHRY, CDR2 SYGVKD. CDR3 nucleotides: TGTGCCATCTCGCGGGATAACACAGATACGCAGTATTTT. This codes for CAISRDNTDTQYF.

This clonotype was seen a few times. V is TRBV5-1 and J is TRBJ2-7; 8 nucleotides line up with TRBD1. This CDR3 region has 14 residues. Germline CDR1 and CDR2: SGHRS and YFSETQ. J was trimmed by 2 bases and V by 4 bases; bases with no gene match: 5. For the CDR3, the DNA is TGCGCCAGCAGCACAGGGGGAGAACCCTACGAGCAGTACTTC. Translating it yields CASSTGGEPYEQYF.

The genes are TRBV10-3 and TRBJ2-3; D is undetermined. From germline, CDR1 is ENHRY and CDR2 SYGVKD. The CDR3 covers 13 residues. V dropped 5 bases and J dropped 0 bases, with 6 bases sitting between them. The CDR3 spells CAISTVSTDTQYF. In nucleotides, the CDR3 is TGTGCCATCAGTACAGTGAGCACAGATACGCAGTATTTT.

V gene TRBV10-3 combines with J gene TRBJ2-7; TRBD2 aligns across 8 bases. CDR1 ENHRY and CDR2 SYGVKD come from the germline V gene. Trimming at V came to 4 bases and at J to 3 bases, leaving 5 bases not matched to a gene. The CDR3 extends over 14 amino acids. The CDR3 nucleotides read TGTGCCATCAGTGCGCCGGGACTAGGCTACGAGCAGTACTTC. It specifies CAISAPGLGYEQYF.

This clonotype was seen repeatedly, ten times or more. The genes are TRBV5-6 and TRBJ2-5, with D possibly being TRBD1 (6 bases). The CDR3 is 14 residues long. Germline loops: CDR1 SGHDT, CDR2 YYEEEE. The V gene lost 2 bases and the J gene lost 4 bases, with 12 bases spanning the gap. CDR3 sequence reads: CASSFQGLGETQYF. CDR3 DNA: TGTGCCAGCAGCTTCCAGGGGCTCGGAGAGACCCAGTACTTC.

The chain links TRBV4-2 to TRBJ2-7; TRBD2 agrees at 9 bases. Germline V CDR1 and CDR2: LGHNA, YNFKEQ. This CDR3 region has 17 residues. The junction had 9 bases not matched to a gene; V was cut back by 1 base and J by 2 bases. The CDR3 loop reads CASSQAPQREVPYEQYF. CDR3 in DNA: TGTGCCAGCAGCCAAGCACCCCAGCGGGAGGTCCCCTACGAGCAGTACTTC.